The next 28 T cell receptor beta chains were all read from a single sample in a study of cytomegalovirus exposure and HLA in healthy donors. Primers: 60 Vbeta forward and 13 Jbeta reverse. Measured with immunoSEQ multiplex PCR; TCRdb has only the in-frame clones, and not every one. The data contain about 180,000 clones, roughly 79% of them seen just once; the ten biggest clones take up roughly 4.5%. The sample comprised PBMCs. The receptors derive from a woman younger than 30 in good health and CMV-seropositive.

As regards this clone: At the DNA level, this CDR3 is encoded by other sequences in the same sample as well. The chain joins TRBV18 to TRBJ2-7; D gene ambiguous. Trimming cost V 2 bases and J 4 bases, with 6 bases left between them. This CDR3 comprises 12 residues. Germline V gene data show CDR1 as KGHSH and CDR2 as LQKENI. The CDR3: CASSPSDYEQYF. CDR3 bases: TGTGCCAGCTCACCATCAGATTACGAGCAGTACTTC.

V is TRBV28 and J is TRBJ2-5; tentatively, D is TRBD2 (6 bases). Trimming left V 3 bases short and J 3 bases short, with 11 bases between. From germline, CDR1 is MDHEN and CDR2 SYDVKM. This CDR3 is 14 amino acids long. DNA of the CDR3: TGTGCCAGCAGTTTCGCGGGGAGAGAAGAGACCCAGTACTTC. Its translation: CASSFAGREETQYF.

The rearrangement joins TRBV12-1 to TRBJ1-6. TRBV12-1 is a recognized pseudogene. CDR3 length: 15 residues. DNA for the CDR3: TGTGCCAGCATCGCGGGGGGGTTCTGGGGTTCACCCCTCCACTTT. It specifies CASIAGGFWGSPLHF.

The chain links TRBV18 to TRBJ1-2; TRBD1 agrees at 11 bases. This CDR3 contains 15 residues. Per germline, CDR1 KGHSH and CDR2 LQKENI. V was clipped by 3 bases and J by 4 bases; unmatched bases: 4. This CDR3 is CASSPGQGEIYGYTF. The DNA for the CDR3 is TGTGCCAGCTCACCGGGACAGGGGGAGATCTATGGCTACACCTTC.

The rearrangement uses TRBV6-6 and TRBJ2-3; D remains unclear. Germline CDR1 and CDR2: MNHNY and SVGAGI (reference sequence). The CDR3 length is 11 residues. V lost 8 bases, J lost 3 bases, and 6 bases lay in between. The CDR3 spells CASLETDTQYF. The CDR3 nucleotides read TGTGCCAGCTTAGAGACAGATACGCAGTATTTT.

The chain recombines TRBV27 with TRBJ2-7; 7 nucleotides agree with TRBD2. J lost 2 bases, V lost 5 bases, and 3 bases had no gene match. Looked up from germline, CDR1 is MNHEY and CDR2 is SMNVEV (reference sequence). This CDR3 is built from 13 residues. The CDR3 DNA reads TGTGCCAGCAGTCCTCGGGGGGCCTACGAGCAGTACTTC. Translated: CASSPRGAYEQYF.

The chain couples TRBV9 to TRBJ1-2; D perhaps matches TRBD1 (5 bases). The germline CDR1 and CDR2 sequences are SGDLS and YYNGEE. This CDR3 has 15 amino acids. The V gene lost 0 bases and the J gene lost 5 bases, with 14 bases spanning the gap. In DNA, the CDR3 is TGTGCCAGCAGCGTAGTGCCGACAGTAGCATATGGCTACACCTTC. Translation gives CASSVVPTVAYGYTF.

This clone was observed a handful of times. V usage is TRBV5-4 and J usage is TRBJ2-1; 7 nucleotides agree with TRBD1. The ends lost 7 bases at V and 7 bases at J; junction bases unmatched: 11. From germline, CDR1 is SGHNT and CDR2 YYREEE (reference sequence). This CDR3 has 14 amino acids. CDR3: CASRRQGSANEQFF. CDR3 in DNA: TGTGCCAGCCGCCGACAGGGTAGCGCGAATGAGCAGTTCTTC.

This clone appeared once. The chain links TRBV25-1 to TRBJ2-5; TRBD2 aligns across 10 bases. CDR1 is MGHDK and CDR2 is SYGVNS in the germline V gene. The junction had 1 base not matched to a gene; V was cut back by 2 bases and J by 7 bases. The CDR3 is 13 amino acids. The DNA for the CDR3 is TGTGCCAGCAGTGAACAGCGGGGGGGGACCCAGTACTTC. Amino acids: CASSEQRGGTQYF. The full variable domain, in which reference TRBV25-1 and TRBJ2-5 provide the parts outside the CDR3, is EADIYQTPRYLVIGTGKKITLECSQTMGHDKMYWYQQDPGMELHLIHYSYGVNSTEKGDLSSESTVSRIRTEHFPLTLESARPSHTSQYLCASSEQRGGTQYFGPGTRLLVL.

This rearrangement joins TRBV28 to TRBJ1-1, with D unclear. The V end lost 6 bases, the J end lost 1 base, and 9 bases lay between the germline ends. The germline V gene has CDR1 MDHEN and CDR2 SYDVKM. CDR3 length: 13 residues. The CDR3 DNA follows: TGTGCCAGCAGCCGTACTTCGAACACTGAAGCTTTCTTT. Translated: CASSRTSNTEAFF.

This rearrangement joins TRBV4-3 to TRBJ2-7; D is unclear. There are 15 residues in the CDR3. Trimming removed 1 base at V and 0 bases at J, with 10 bases between. Germline values: CDR1 LGHNA, CDR2 YSLEER. CDR3 in amino acids: CASSQVHVGSYEQYF. The DNA of the CDR3 is TGCGCCAGCAGCCAAGTACACGTTGGCTCCTACGAGCAGTACTTC.

V and J are TRBV7-2 and TRBJ1-2; possibly TRBD1 for D (5 bases). V was cut by 7 bases and J by 4 bases, with 19 bases left in between. The CDR3 is made up of 15 amino acids. In germline, CDR1 is SGHTA, CDR2 FQGNSA. CDR3 region: CASTKNGGGGYGYTF. In nucleotides, the CDR3 is TGTGCCAGCACCAAAAACGGGGGTGGCGGCTATGGCTACACCTTC.

The chain uses TRBV5-1 and TRBJ2-1; D ambiguous. Per germline, CDR1 SGHRS and CDR2 YFSETQ. CDR3 length equals 15 residues. V lost 5 bases and J lost 4, with 16 bases in between. The CDR3 bases are TGCGCCAGCAGACCACACAGTACCGATTACAATGAGCAGTTCTTC. Its protein is CASRPHSTDYNEQFF. Full variable domain (missing parts from reference TRBV5-1 and TRBJ2-1): KAGVTQTPRYLIKTRGQQVTLSCSPISGHRSVSWYQQTPGQGLQFLFEYFSETQRNKGNFPGRFSGRQFSNSRSEMNVSTLELGDSALYLCASRPHSTDYNEQFFGPGTRLTVL.

This chain joins TRBV2 and TRBJ1-1; the D is unclear. Germline lookup yields CDR1 SNHLY and CDR2 FYNNEI. The V and J ends lost 3 bases and 1 base respectively, with 9 bases between them. CDR3 length: 14 amino acids. DNA for the CDR3: TGTGCCAGCAGTGAGATGATTAGGAACACTGAAGCTTTCTTT. It is translated as CASSEMIRNTEAFF. Drawing the rest from reference TRBV2 and TRBJ1-1, the complete variable domain is EPEVTQTPSHQVTQMGQEVILRCVPISNHLYFYWYRQILGQKVEFLVSFYNNEISEKSEIFDDQFSVERPDGSNFTLKIRSTKLEDSAMYFCASSEMIRNTEAFFGQGTRLTVV.

This chain links TRBV6-4 with TRBJ2-1, with D perhaps matching TRBD2 (7 bases). V gave up 3 bases and J gave up 5 bases, with 8 bases separating them. The CDR3 sequence is 13 residues long. Germline V gene data show CDR1 as MRHNA and CDR2 as SNTAGT. CDR3 residues: CASSERGHNEQFF. CDR3 bases: TGTGCCAGCAGTGAGCGGGGGCACAATGAGCAGTTCTTC.

CDR3 region: CASGQGNRETQYF. CDR3 nucleotides: TGTGCCAGCGGTCAGGGGAACAGAGAGACCCAGTACTTC. This rearrangement joins TRBV27 to TRBJ2-5; D may be TRBD1 (6 bases). CDR1 is MNHEY, CDR2 SMNVEV, per germline (reference sequence). Deletions cut 8 bases from V and 4 bases from J, with 14 bases between. This CDR3 has 13 amino acids.

The chain uses TRBV15 and TRBJ1-1; 10 bases line up with TRBD1. V shed 0 bases and J 4 bases; nucleotides not matched to a gene: 5. This CDR3 has 16 amino acids. The germline V gene encodes CDR1 LNHNV and CDR2 YYDKDF (reference sequence). CDR3 sequence (DNA): TGTGCCACCAGCAGAGATTCCGGACAGGGGGGCACTGAAGCTTTCTTT. Translation: CATSRDSGQGGTEAFF.

V usage is TRBV5-4 and J usage is TRBJ1-4; 7 bases line up with TRBD1. V shed 4 bases, J shed 0 bases, and the junction held 6 bases outside the gene matches. The CDR3 extends over 16 amino acids. Germline lookup yields CDR1 SGHNT and CDR2 YYREEE (reference sequence). The chain's CDR3 is CASSRRQGATNEKLFF. The CDR3 coding sequence is TGTGCCAGCAGCCGGCGACAGGGAGCAACTAATGAAAAACTGTTTTTT.

The V call is TRBV25-1, the J call TRBJ2-5, with D hard to call. The CDR3 is 12 amino acids. Deletions cut 9 bases from V and 4 bases from J, with 12 bases between. The V gene's germline CDR1 is MGHDK and CDR2 SYGVNS. The DNA for the CDR3 is TGTGCCAGTGCGTCTTCGGGAGAGACCCAGTACTTC. It codes for CASASSGETQYF.

The chain employs TRBV19 and TRBJ1-5; possible D gene TRBD1, 6 bases. The CDR3 totals 13 residues. The V end was cut by 5 bases, the J end by 7 bases, with 12 bases between. From germline, CDR1 is LNHDA and CDR2 SQIVND (reference sequence). The CDR3 DNA reads as TGTGCCAGTAGTCAGGGGCCCGGGCAGCCCCAGCATTTT. It translates to CASSQGPGQPQHF.

The chain employs TRBV10-1 and TRBJ1-4, with 9 nucleotides matching TRBD1. Trimming at V came to 1 base and at J to 6 bases, leaving 6 bases not matched to a gene. Germline V lookup: CDR1 WNHNN, CDR2 SYGVQD (reference sequence). This CDR3 region has 16 residues. This CDR3 reads CASSEFSGQGYEKLFF. CDR3 in DNA: TGCGCCAGCAGTGAGTTTTCGGGACAGGGCTATGAAAAACTGTTTTTT.

The chain recombines TRBV7-9 with TRBJ2-1; D is perhaps TRBD2 (7 bases). The CDR3 runs to 13 residues. Trimming shortened V by 5 bases and J by 8 bases, and 13 bases separated the two germline ends. The germline V gene has CDR1 SEHNR and CDR2 FQNEAQ (reference sequence). DNA for the CDR3: TGTGCCAGCAGCGCCGGGGGGCGGGATGAGCAGTTCTTC. Translated: CASSAGGRDEQFF.

This chain joins TRBV6-5 and TRBJ1-4; the match to TRBD1 covers 7 bases. V was clipped by 2 bases and J by 4 bases; unmatched bases: 4. Looked up from germline, CDR1 is MNHEY and CDR2 is SVGAGI. The CDR3 has 15 residues. The CDR3: CASSYGTEFNEKLFF. In nucleotides, the CDR3 is TGTGCCAGCAGTTACGGGACAGAGTTTAATGAAAAACTGTTTTTT.

This clone occurred once. V usage is TRBV7-6 and J usage is TRBJ2-3, with D perhaps matching TRBD1 (5 bases). Trimming stripped 1 base from V and 1 base from J, with 12 bases between. The CDR3 consists of 16 residues. Germline V gene data show CDR1 as SGHVS and CDR2 as FNYEAQ. The CDR3 DNA reads as TGTGCCAGCAGCTTAGGGCAGACAGTTCGCACAGATACGCAGTATTTT. Amino acids: CASSLGQTVRTDTQYF.

The chain is built from TRBV6-4 and TRBJ2-1, with 8 bases lining up with TRBD2. V was clipped by 5 bases and J by 7 bases; unmatched bases: 10. This CDR3 spans 15 amino acids. Germline V lookup: CDR1 MRHNA, CDR2 SNTAGT. The CDR3 nucleotides read TGTGCCAGCAGTCCTGACGGGGGGGCCAATAATGAGCAGTTCTTC. Translated, it gives CASSPDGGANNEQFF.

The rearrangement uses TRBV28 and TRBJ1-3, with D unclear. V lost 10 bases and J lost 2, with 15 bases in between. CDR3 length: 14 amino acids. Germline-derived CDR1 and CDR2 are MDHEN and SYDVKM. CDR3 coding DNA: TGTGCCACGTCGCTCAGTATCCCTGGAAACACCATATATTTT. It encodes CATSLSIPGNTIYF. The whole variable domain, filled in from reference TRBV28 and TRBJ1-3, reads DVKVTQSSRYLVKRTGEKVFLECVQDMDHENMFWYRQDPGLGLRLIYFSYDVKMKEKGDIPEGYSVSREKKERFSLILESASTNQTSMYLCATSLSIPGNTIYFGEGSWLTVV.

The gene calls are TRBV5-1 and TRBJ1-5; 7 nucleotides agree with TRBD1. Germline CDR1 reads SGHRS; CDR2 reads YFSETQ. V lost 5 bases to trimming and J lost 0 bases; unmatched junction nucleotides: 14. There are 18 residues in the CDR3. The CDR3, as DNA: TGCGCCAGCAGTCCCGACGGACAGGCTTCGGATAGCAATCAGCCCCAGCATTTT. Translation: CASSPDGQASDSNQPQHF.

CDR3 bases: TGTGCCAGCAGTCGGACAGGGTATGGCTACACCTTC. As protein: CASSRTGYGYTF. This chain joins TRBV6-1 and TRBJ1-2, with TRBD1 matching over 8 bases. The CDR3 is made up of 12 amino acids. Germline V gives CDR1 MNHNS, CDR2 SASEGT. V lost 5 bases to trimming and J lost 5 bases; unmatched junction nucleotides: 1.